The source of this T cell receptor (beta chain) is a study of blood T cell repertoires in COVID-19. Across the study: Samples of COVID-19 (acute and convalescent) were obtained from the United States, Italy and Spain. Sources were T cells, B-cell-depleted T cells, or PBMCs; the material itself was cDNA or gDNA.

TCRdb's copy holds only in-frame clones and misses some; the assay was immunoSEQ multiplex PCR. The sample shows fewer than 250,000 clones, about nine tenths of them seen only once. Per the germline V gene, CDR1 is MNHEY and CDR2 is SMNVEV (reference sequence). The CDR3 spans 15 residues. Trimming stripped 6 bases from V and 5 bases from J, with 19 bases between. V gene TRBV27 combines with J gene TRBJ1-1, with D unresolved. The sequenced material came from peripheral blood. This clonotype was sampled from a woman in her fifties or sixties who had recovered from COVID-19. CDR3 DNA: TGTGCCAGCAGACCACTAGAGGTCCGATGGACTGAAGCTTTCTTT. Translated, it gives CASRPLEVRWTEAFF.